Listed below are T cell receptor beta chains from one sample, sequenced in a study of shared clonotypes between healthy human individuals. This table comes from immunoSEQ multiplex PCR, and its TCRdb copy is limited to in-frame clones, with some not included. The sample holds more than 400,000 clones, 90% to 96% seen once. Sample: naive CD4+ T cells sorted from blood. Receptor source: a woman under 40 in good health. Both conserved end residues are part of each CDR3. The D gene is left open where the match is weak. Clone size is not always given. Where it is, it says once, few, many or a class for expanded clones.

D gene: TRBD2; V gene: TRBV28; clone size: -; J gene: TRBJ2-3; CDR3 DNA: TGTGCCAGCAGTCAACGCACTAGCGGTAGCACAGATACGCAGTATTTT; CDR3 protein: CASSQRTSGSTDTQYF
D gene: TRBD1; V gene: TRBV5-1; clone size: -; J gene: TRBJ2-5; CDR3 DNA: TGCGCCAGCAGCTTGGTCTATGGGACAGAGCAAGAGACCCAGTACTTC; CDR3 protein: CASSLVYGTEQETQYF
D gene: TRBD2; V gene: TRBV5-5; clone size: -; J gene: TRBJ2-7; CDR3 DNA: TGTGCCAGCAGCTTGGGGCTAGCGGAACGCGGGCAGTACTTC; CDR3 protein: CASSLGLAERGQYF
D gene: -; V gene: TRBV5-4; clone size: once; J gene: TRBJ1-4; CDR3 DNA: TGTGCCAGCAGCTTGAACAGCAATGAAAAACTGTTTTTT; CDR3 protein: CASSLNSNEKLFF
D gene: -; V gene: TRBV18; clone size: -; J gene: TRBJ1-1; CDR3 DNA: TGTGCCAGCTCACCCCCAGACAGTTCGAACACTGAAGCTTTCTTT; CDR3 protein: CASSPPDSSNTEAFF
D gene: -; V gene: TRBV7-6; clone size: once; J gene: TRBJ2-7; CDR3 DNA: TGTGCCAGCAGCTTAGGCCCGGACACACAAACCTACGAGCAGTACTTC; CDR3 protein: CASSLGPDTQTYEQYF
D gene: TRBD1; V gene: TRBV7-2; clone size: -; J gene: TRBJ1-5; CDR3 DNA: TGTGCCAGCAGCCCCCTCTCGGGACAGGGGATCAATCAGCCCCAGCATTTT; CDR3 protein: CASSPLSGQGINQPQHF
D gene: -; V gene: TRBV11-3; clone size: -; J gene: TRBJ2-2; CDR3 DNA: TGTGCCAGCAGCTTATTCGTTCCCGGGGAGCTGTTTTTT; CDR3 protein: CASSLFVPGELFF
D gene: -; V gene: TRBV7-2; clone size: -; J gene: TRBJ2-1; CDR3 DNA: TGTGCCAGCAGCCCCGAGGGGACTCGACCTTACAATGAGCAGTTCTTC; CDR3 protein: CASSPEGTRPYNEQFF
D gene: TRBD2; V gene: TRBV5-1; clone size: once; J gene: TRBJ2-2; CDR3 DNA: TGCGCCAGCAGCTTTAATGCGGGAGGGCCCACCGGGGAGCTGTTTTTT; CDR3 protein: CASSFNAGGPTGELFF
D gene: TRBD2; V gene: TRBV9; clone size: -; J gene: TRBJ2-5; CDR3 DNA: TGTGCCAGCAGCGTCGGGACTAGCGTTGGAGAGACCCAGTACTTC; CDR3 protein: CASSVGTSVGETQYF
D gene: -; V gene: TRBV5-5; clone size: -; J gene: TRBJ2-1; CDR3 DNA: TGTGCCAGCAGCTTGGCCAGCCGAAATGAGCAGTTCTTC; CDR3 protein: CASSLASRNEQFF
D gene: -; V gene: TRBV27; clone size: -; J gene: TRBJ2-1; CDR3 DNA: TGTGCCAGCAGACCTACAGGGACCAATGAGCAGTTCTTC; CDR3 protein: CASRPTGTNEQFF
D gene: -; V gene: TRBV11-2; clone size: -; J gene: TRBJ2-5; CDR3 DNA: TGTGCCAGCAGCCCGCCCGGGACTGTGGGAGAGACCCAGTACTTC; CDR3 protein: CASSPPGTVGETQYF
D gene: TRBD2; V gene: TRBV2; clone size: once; J gene: TRBJ2-1; CDR3 DNA: TGTGCCAGCACCCGACTAGCGGTCCCCATCGATGAGCAGTTCTTC; CDR3 protein: CASTRLAVPIDEQFF
D gene: -; V gene: TRBV7-3; clone size: -; J gene: TRBJ2-1; CDR3 DNA: TGTGCCAGCAGCTTAACGTTAAATGGTAGGGCTGCTGAGCAGTTCTTC; CDR3 protein: CASSLTLNGRAAEQFF
D gene: TRBD2; V gene: TRBV5-1; clone size: -; J gene: TRBJ2-2; CDR3 DNA: TGCGCCAGCAGCTTGCCCGTGACTAGCGGGGCGAACACCGGGGAGCTGTTTTTT; CDR3 protein: CASSLPVTSGANTGELFF
D gene: -; V gene: TRBV19; clone size: few; J gene: TRBJ1-5; CDR3 DNA: TGTGCCAGTAGGACACTTAATCAGCCCCAGCATTTT; CDR3 protein: CASRTLNQPQHF
D gene: TRBD2; V gene: TRBV4-1; clone size: -; J gene: TRBJ2-1; CDR3 DNA: TGCGCCAGCAGCCAAGAGGGTGTTGCTAGCGGGAGGGCACCGAACAATGAGCAGTTCTTC; CDR3 protein: CASSQEGVASGRAPNNEQFF
D gene: -; V gene: TRBV5-1; clone size: -; J gene: TRBJ1-1; CDR3 DNA: TGCGCCAGCAGCTTGATGAACACTGAAGCTTTCTTT; CDR3 protein: CASSLMNTEAFF
D gene: -; V gene: TRBV21-1; clone size: -; J gene: TRBJ1-5; CDR3 DNA: TGTGCCAGCAGCAAAGGAGGGACGGGTGGGCAGCCCCAGCATTTT; CDR3 protein: CASSKGGTGGQPQHF
D gene: -; V gene: TRBV4-1; clone size: -; J gene: TRBJ2-3; CDR3 DNA: TGCGCCAGCAGCCATCCCAACTGGAGGGAGGTCGGCACAGATACGCAGTATTTT; CDR3 protein: CASSHPNWREVGTDTQYF
D gene: TRBD2; V gene: TRBV5-1; clone size: -; J gene: TRBJ2-5; CDR3 DNA: TGCGCCAGCAGCTTGGTTAGCGGGAGGGCCCGGGAGACCCAGTACTTC; CDR3 protein: CASSLVSGRARETQYF
D gene: -; V gene: TRBV9; clone size: -; J gene: TRBJ2-3; CDR3 DNA: TGTGCCAGCAGCGTAGTTAGTAGGCCCGATACGCAGTATTTT; CDR3 protein: CASSVVSRPDTQYF
D gene: -; V gene: TRBV5-6; clone size: -; J gene: TRBJ2-7; CDR3 DNA: TGTGCCCACCGGGACGAGCAGTACTTC; CDR3 protein: CAHRDEQYF
D gene: -; V gene: TRBV28; clone size: -; J gene: TRBJ1-2; CDR3 DNA: TGTGCCAGCAGTTTAACTCCCCTAGAGGGGGCTAACTATGGCTACACCTTC; CDR3 protein: CASSLTPLEGANYGYTF
D gene: -; V gene: TRBV28; clone size: -; J gene: TRBJ2-7; CDR3 DNA: TGTGCCAGCAGTTTAAGGGTCTACGAGCAGTACTTC; CDR3 protein: CASSLRVYEQYF
D gene: TRBD2; V gene: TRBV19; clone size: -; J gene: TRBJ2-1; CDR3 DNA: TGTGCCAGTTCCCCTAGCGGGAGGGACTCTGAGCAGTTCTTC; CDR3 protein: CASSPSGRDSEQFF
D gene: -; V gene: TRBV7-9; clone size: -; J gene: TRBJ2-3; CDR3 DNA: TGTGCCAGCAGCCCCGTTGGTACTAGCACAGATACGCAGTATTTT; CDR3 protein: CASSPVGTSTDTQYF